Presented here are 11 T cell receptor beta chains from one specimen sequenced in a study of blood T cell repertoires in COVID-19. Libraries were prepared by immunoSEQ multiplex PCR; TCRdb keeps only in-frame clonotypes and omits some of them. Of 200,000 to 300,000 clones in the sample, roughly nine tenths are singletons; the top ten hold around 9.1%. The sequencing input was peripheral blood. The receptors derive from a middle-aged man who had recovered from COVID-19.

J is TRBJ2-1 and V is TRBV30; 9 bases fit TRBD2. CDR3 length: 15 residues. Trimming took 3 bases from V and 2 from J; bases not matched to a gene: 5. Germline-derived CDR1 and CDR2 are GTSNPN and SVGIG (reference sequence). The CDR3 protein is CAWRTSGNPYNEQFF. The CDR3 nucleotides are TGTGCCTGGAGGACTAGCGGTAACCCCTACAATGAGCAGTTCTTC.

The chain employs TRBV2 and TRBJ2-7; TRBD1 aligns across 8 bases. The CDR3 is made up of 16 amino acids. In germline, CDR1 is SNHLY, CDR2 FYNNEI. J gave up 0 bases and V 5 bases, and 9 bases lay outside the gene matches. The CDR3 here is CASSIIRTGSSYEQYF. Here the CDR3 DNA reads TGTGCCAGCAGTATCATTAGGACAGGGAGCTCCTACGAGCAGTACTTC.

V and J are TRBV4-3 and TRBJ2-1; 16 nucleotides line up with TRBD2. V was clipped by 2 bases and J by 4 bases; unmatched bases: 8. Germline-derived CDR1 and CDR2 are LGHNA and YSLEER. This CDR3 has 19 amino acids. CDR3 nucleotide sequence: TGCGCCAGCAGCCAACCCCCTGGGACTAGCGGGAGGGAATACAATGAGCAGTTCTTC. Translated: CASSQPPGTSGREYNEQFF.

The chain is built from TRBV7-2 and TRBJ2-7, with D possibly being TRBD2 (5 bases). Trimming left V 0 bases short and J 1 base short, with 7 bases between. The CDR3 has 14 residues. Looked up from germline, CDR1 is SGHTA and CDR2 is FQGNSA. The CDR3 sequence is CASSLATGSYEQYF. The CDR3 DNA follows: TGTGCCAGCAGCTTAGCGACGGGGTCCTACGAGCAGTACTTC.

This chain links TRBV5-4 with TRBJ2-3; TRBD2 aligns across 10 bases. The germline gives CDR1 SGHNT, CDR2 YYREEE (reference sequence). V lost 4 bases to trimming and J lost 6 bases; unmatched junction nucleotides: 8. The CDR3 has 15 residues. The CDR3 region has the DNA TGTGCCAGCAGCCTGGCTAGCGGGGGTTCGGATACGCAGTATTTT. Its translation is CASSLASGGSDTQYF.

The CDR3 nucleotides read TGTGCCAGCAGCCACTTAGCGGGAGGGCCTGGCGAGCAGTACTTC. This codes for CASSHLAGGPGEQYF. The chain is built from TRBV3-1 (or the pseudogene TRBV3-2) and TRBJ2-7; 11 nucleotides agree with TRBD2. CDR3 length equals 15 residues. Losses at the gene ends were 3 bases for V and 6 bases for J; bases not matched to a gene: 7. The germline V gene encodes CDR1 LGHDT and CDR2 YNNKEL (reference sequence).

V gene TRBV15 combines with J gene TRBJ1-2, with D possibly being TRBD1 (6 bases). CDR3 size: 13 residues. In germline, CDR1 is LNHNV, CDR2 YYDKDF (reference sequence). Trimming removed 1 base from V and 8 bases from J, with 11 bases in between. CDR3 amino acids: CATSRVRGNGYTF. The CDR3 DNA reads TGTGCCACCAGCAGAGTCAGGGGCAACGGCTACACCTTC.

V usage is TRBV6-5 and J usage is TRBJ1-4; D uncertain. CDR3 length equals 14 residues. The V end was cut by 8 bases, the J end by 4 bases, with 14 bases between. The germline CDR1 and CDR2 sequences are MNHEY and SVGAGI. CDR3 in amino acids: CASGSRTFNEKLFF. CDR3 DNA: TGTGCCAGCGGGAGTAGGACGTTTAATGAAAAACTGTTTTTT.

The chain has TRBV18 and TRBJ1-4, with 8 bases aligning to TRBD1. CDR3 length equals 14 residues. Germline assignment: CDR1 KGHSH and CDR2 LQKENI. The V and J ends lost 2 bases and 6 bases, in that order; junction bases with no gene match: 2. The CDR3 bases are TGTGCCAGCTCACCAGAGACAGGGGATGAAAAACTGTTTTTT. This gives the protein CASSPETGDEKLFF.

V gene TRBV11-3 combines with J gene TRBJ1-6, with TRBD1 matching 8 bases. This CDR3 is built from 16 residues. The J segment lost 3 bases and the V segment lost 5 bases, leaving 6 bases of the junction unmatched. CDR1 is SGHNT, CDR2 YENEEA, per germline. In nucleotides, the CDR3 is TGTGCCAGCAGCCTAAAGGGACAGGTCTATAATTCACCCCTCCACTTT. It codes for CASSLKGQVYNSPLHF.

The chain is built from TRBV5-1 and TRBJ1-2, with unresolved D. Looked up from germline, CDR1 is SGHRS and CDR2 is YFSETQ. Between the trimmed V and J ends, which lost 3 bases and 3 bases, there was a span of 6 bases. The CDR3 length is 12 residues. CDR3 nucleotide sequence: TGCGCCAGCAGCTCAACAGACTATGGCTACACCTTC. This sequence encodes CASSSTDYGYTF.